This TCR beta chain was sequenced in a study of post-analysis software for immune sequencing data. As for the study in general: The patients showed relapsing-remitting, secondary progressive and progressive-relapsing multiple sclerosis courses. Study conclusions and caveats: TRBV5-6, TRBV5-1 and TRBV20-1 belonged to a set of about 5 TRBV segments that were more frequent in patients than controls. When compared against controls, multiple sclerosis patients showed significantly lower normalized Chao1 diversity. The authors found that F measure strongly co-clustered same-batch samples.

Tagging with unique molecular identifiers was a feature of the TCR beta cDNA libraries. T cells numbering roughly 0.9 to 10 million yielded cDNA molecules that totaled roughly 0.5 million. TCRdb reprocessed the PCR reads via MiXCR and lists one record per CDR3 protein. The sample gives some 370,000 distinct CDR3 sequences, approximately 38% of which show up once; about an eighth is in the top ten. The length of the CDR3 is 14 residues. The germline gives CDR1 SGHDN, CDR2 FVKESK. The V gene lost 3 bases and the J gene lost 3 bases, with 10 bases spanning the gap. Concerning this clonotype itself: The antigen remains undetermined.

The sequence derives from a girl under 18 with multiple sclerosis. The sample was blood. The J gene is TRBJ2-3, the V gene TRBV14, with unresolved D. CDR3 region: CASSQGFLTDTQYF. The CDR3 nucleotides read TGTGCCAGCAGCCAGGGATTCTTGACAGATACGCAGTATTTT.